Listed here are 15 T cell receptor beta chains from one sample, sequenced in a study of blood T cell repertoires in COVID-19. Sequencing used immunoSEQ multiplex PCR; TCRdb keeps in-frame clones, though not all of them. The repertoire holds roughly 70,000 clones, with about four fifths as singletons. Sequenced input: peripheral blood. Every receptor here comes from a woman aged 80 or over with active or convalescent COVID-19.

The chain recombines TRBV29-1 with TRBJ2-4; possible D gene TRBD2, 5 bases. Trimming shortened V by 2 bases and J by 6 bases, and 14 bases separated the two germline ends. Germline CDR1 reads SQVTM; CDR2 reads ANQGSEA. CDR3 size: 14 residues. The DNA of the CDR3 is TGCAGCGTTGAACCTTCTACGACTATAAACATTCAGTACTTC. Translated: CSVEPSTTINIQYF.

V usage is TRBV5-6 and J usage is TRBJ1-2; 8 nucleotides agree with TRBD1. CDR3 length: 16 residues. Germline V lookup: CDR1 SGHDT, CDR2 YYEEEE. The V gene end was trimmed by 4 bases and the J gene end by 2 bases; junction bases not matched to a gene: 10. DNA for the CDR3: TGTGCCAGCAGCCTGAATACAGGGGGAGCGAACTATGGCTACACCTTC. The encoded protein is CASSLNTGGANYGYTF. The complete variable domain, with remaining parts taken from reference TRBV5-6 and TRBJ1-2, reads DAGVTQSPTHLIKTRGQQVTLRCSPKSGHDTVSWYQQALGQGPQFIFQYYEEEERQRGNFPDRFSGHQFPNYSSELNVNALLLGDSALYLCASSLNTGGANYGYTFGSGTRLTVV.

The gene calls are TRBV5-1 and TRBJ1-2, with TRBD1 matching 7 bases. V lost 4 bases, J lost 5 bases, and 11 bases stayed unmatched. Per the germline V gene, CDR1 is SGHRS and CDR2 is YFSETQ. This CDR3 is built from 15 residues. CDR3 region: CASSGSAGTEYGYTF. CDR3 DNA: TGCGCCAGCAGCGGAAGCGCCGGGACAGAATATGGCTACACCTTC.

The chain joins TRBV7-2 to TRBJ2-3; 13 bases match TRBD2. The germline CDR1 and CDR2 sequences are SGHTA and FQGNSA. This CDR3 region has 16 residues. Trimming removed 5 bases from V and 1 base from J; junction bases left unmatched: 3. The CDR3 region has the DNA TGTGCCAGCAGCCCCGGACTAGCGGGGGGCACAGATACGCAGTATTTT. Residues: CASSPGLAGGTDTQYF.

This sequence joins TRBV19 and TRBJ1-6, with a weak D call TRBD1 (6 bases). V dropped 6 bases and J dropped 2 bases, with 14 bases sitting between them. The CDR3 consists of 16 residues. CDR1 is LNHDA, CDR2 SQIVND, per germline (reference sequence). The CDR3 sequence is CASSLVGQPYNSPLHF. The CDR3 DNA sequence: TGTGCCAGTAGCCTGGTCGGACAGCCCTATAATTCACCCCTCCACTTT. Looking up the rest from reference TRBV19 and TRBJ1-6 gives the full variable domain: DGGITQSPKYLFRKEGQNVTLSCEQNLNHDAMYWYRQDPGQGLRLIYYSQIVNDFQKGDIAEGYSVSREKKESFPLTVTSAQKNPTAFYLCASSLVGQPYNSPLHFGNGTRLTVT.

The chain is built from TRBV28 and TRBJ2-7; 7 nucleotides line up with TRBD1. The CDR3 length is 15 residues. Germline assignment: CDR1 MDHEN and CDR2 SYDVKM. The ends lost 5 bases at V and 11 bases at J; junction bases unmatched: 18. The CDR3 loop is CASSPSSPQGPYEYF. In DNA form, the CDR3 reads TGTGCCAGCAGTCCCTCCTCCCCACAGGGGCCGTATGAGTACTTC. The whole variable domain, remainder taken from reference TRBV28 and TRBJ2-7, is DVKVTQSSRYLVKRTGEKVFLECVQDMDHENMFWYRQDPGLGLRLIYFSYDVKMKEKGDIPEGYSVSREKKERFSLILESASTNQTSMYLCASSPSSPQGPYEYFGPGTRLTVT.

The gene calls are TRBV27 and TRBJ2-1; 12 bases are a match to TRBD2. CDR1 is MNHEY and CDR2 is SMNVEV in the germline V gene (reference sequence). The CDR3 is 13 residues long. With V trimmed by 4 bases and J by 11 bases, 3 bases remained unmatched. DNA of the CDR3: TGTGCCAGCAGTTCGTGGACTAGCGGGAAGCAGTTCTTC. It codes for CASSSWTSGKQFF.

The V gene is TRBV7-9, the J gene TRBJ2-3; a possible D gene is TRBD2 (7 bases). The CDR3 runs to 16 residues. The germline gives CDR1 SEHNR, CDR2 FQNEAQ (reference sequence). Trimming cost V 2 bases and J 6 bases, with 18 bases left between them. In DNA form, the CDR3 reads TGTGCCAGCAGCTTATTTGTGGGGGGGGCTTCGGATACGCAGTATTTT. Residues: CASSLFVGGASDTQYF. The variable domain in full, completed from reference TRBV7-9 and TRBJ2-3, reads DTGVSQNPRHKITKRGQNVTFRCDPISEHNRLYWYRQTLGQGPEFLTYFQNEAQLEKSRLLSDRFSAERPKGSFSTLEIQRTEQGDSAMYLCASSLFVGGASDTQYFGPGTRLTVL.

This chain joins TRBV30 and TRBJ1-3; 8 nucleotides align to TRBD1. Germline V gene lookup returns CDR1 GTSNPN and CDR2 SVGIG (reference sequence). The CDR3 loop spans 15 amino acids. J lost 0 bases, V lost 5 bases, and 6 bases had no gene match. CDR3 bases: TGTGCCTGGGGTTTGACAGGGGCCTCTGGAAACACCATATATTTT. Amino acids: CAWGLTGASGNTIYF.

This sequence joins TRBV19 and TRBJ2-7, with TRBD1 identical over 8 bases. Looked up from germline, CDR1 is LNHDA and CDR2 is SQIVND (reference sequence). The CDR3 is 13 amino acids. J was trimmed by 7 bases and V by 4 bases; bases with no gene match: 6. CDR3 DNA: TGTGCCAGTAGTACAGACAGGGGTGGGGAGCAGTACTTC. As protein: CASSTDRGGEQYF.

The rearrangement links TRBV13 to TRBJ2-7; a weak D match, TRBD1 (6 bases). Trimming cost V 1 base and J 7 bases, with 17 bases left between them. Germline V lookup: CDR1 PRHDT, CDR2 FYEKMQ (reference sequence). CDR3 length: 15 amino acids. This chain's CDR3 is CASSLARQGKGEQYF. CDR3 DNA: TGTGCCAGCAGCTTAGCTCGGCAGGGGAAGGGGGAGCAGTACTTC.

As DNA, the CDR3 is TGTGCCAGCAGCTTATCGTCGGGTAACACCGGGGAGCTGTTTTTT. Its protein product is CASSLSSGNTGELFF. The rearrangement uses TRBV7-2 and TRBJ2-2; D is ambiguous. Germline CDR1 reads SGHTA; CDR2 reads FQGNSA. The length of the CDR3 is 15 residues. V shed 2 bases and J shed 2 bases, with 9 bases lying between them.

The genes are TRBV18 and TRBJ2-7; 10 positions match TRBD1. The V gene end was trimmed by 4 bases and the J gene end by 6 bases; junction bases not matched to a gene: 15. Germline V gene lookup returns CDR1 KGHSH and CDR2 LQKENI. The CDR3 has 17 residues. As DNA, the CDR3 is TGTGCCAGCTCACAGGACAGGGGGAATACGTTATCGGGCGAGCAGTACTTC. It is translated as CASSQDRGNTLSGEQYF.

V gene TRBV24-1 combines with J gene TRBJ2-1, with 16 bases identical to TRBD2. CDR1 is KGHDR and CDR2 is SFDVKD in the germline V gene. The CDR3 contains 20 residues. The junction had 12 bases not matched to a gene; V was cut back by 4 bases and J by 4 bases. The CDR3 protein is CATSDRPGLAGGPKYNEQFF. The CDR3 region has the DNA TGTGCCACCAGTGACAGACCGGGACTAGCGGGAGGGCCCAAGTACAATGAGCAGTTCTTC.

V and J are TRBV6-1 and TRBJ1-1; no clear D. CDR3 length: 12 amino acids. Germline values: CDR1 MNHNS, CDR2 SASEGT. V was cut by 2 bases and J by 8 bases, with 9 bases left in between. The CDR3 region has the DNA TGTGCCAGCAGTGAAAGCTCCTACGAAGCTTTCTTT. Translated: CASSESSYEAFF.